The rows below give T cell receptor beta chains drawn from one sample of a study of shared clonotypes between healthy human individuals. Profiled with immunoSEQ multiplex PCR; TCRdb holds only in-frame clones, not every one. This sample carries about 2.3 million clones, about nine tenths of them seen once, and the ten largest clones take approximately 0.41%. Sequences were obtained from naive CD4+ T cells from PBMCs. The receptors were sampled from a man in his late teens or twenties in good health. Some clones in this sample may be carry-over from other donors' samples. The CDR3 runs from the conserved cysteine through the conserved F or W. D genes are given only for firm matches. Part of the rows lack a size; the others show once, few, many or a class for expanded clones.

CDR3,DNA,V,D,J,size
CASSLIPQENTIYF,TGTGCCAGCAGCTTAATCCCACAGGAAAACACCATATATTTT,TRBV11-2,.,TRBJ1-3,.
CASSFWDRGQISNQPQHF,TGTGCCAGCAGCTTCTGGGACAGGGGGCAAATCAGCAATCAGCCCCAGCATTTT,TRBV5-8,TRBD1,TRBJ1-5,.
CASRGTGTSAFYEQYF,TGTGCCAGCAGAGGAACCGGGACTAGCGCGTTTTACGAGCAGTACTTC,TRBV28,TRBD2,TRBJ2-7,.
CASSPVTAGTYYGYTF,TGTGCCAGCTCACCGGTTACGGCAGGGACATACTATGGCTACACCTTC,TRBV18,.,TRBJ1-2,.
CASSRGLAGTSTDTQYF,TGTGCCAGCAGCCGTGGGCTAGCGGGGACTAGCACAGATACGCAGTATTTT,TRBV7-2,TRBD2,TRBJ2-3,.
CASSAGDRGQGTQYF,TGTGCCAGCAGTGCCGGGGACAGGGGGCAGGGAACCCAGTACTTC,TRBV6-6,TRBD1,TRBJ2-5,.
CASSATGTGGLSLAYSPYYEQYF,TGCGCCAGCAGCGCAACCGGGACAGGGGGCTTGAGTTTGGCCTATTCCCCCTATTACGAGCAGTACTTC,TRBV5-1,TRBD1,TRBJ2-7,.
CASSLTYGTGRTGELFF,TGTGCCAGCAGCTTAACGTACGGGACAGGGAGGACCGGGGAGCTGTTTTTT,TRBV7-3,TRBD1,TRBJ2-2,.
CASSLAGDNQPQHF,TGCGCCAGCAGCCTAGCGGGTGACAATCAGCCCCAGCATTTT,TRBV5-1,.,TRBJ1-5,.
CASSYTLGQGGGNTIYF,TGTGCCAGCAGCTACACACTGGGACAGGGGGGCGGAAACACCATATATTTT,TRBV5-4,TRBD1,TRBJ1-3,.
CASSPDGGGQFF,TGTGCCAGCAGCCCCGATGGGGGGGGGCAGTTCTTC,TRBV7-8,TRBD2,TRBJ2-1,.
CASRPGGTYEQYF,TGCGCCAGCCGCCCTGGGGGAACCTACGAGCAGTACTTC,TRBV5-1,.,TRBJ2-7,.
CASSLADGRGLGNQPQHF,TGTGCCAGCAGCTTGGCCGATGGCAGGGGATTAGGCAATCAGCCCCAGCATTTT,TRBV5-4,.,TRBJ1-5,.
CASSLRASGSETQYF,TGTGCCAGCAGCTTAAGGGCTAGCGGGAGCGAGACCCAGTACTTC,TRBV7-9,TRBD2,TRBJ2-5,once
CASSIDRGDSSTSGGYTF,TGTGCCAGTAGTATAGATCGGGGGGACAGTTCAACCTCTGGAGGCTACACCTTC,TRBV19,TRBD1,TRBJ1-2,.
CASSVEVGANVLTF,TGTGCCAGCAGCGTAGAGGTTGGGGCCAACGTCCTGACTTTC,TRBV9,.,TRBJ2-6,.
CASSLAYPTDTQYF,TGTGCCAGCAGCTTGGCCTACCCCACAGATACGCAGTATTTT,TRBV5-8,.,TRBJ2-3,.
CASSETVSNQPQHF,TGTGCCAGCAGTGAGACGGTTAGCAATCAGCCCCAGCATTTT,TRBV2,.,TRBJ1-5,.
CASLQAGATEAFF,TGTGCCAGCCTACAGGCGGGGGCGACTGAAGCTTTCTTT,TRBV18,.,TRBJ1-1,.
CSVGGQATYEQYF,TGCAGCGTGGGTGGTCAGGCCACCTACGAGCAGTACTTC,TRBV29-1,.,TRBJ2-7,.
CASSLAAPGLAGEQYF,TGTGCCAGCAGCTTGGCGGCGCCGGGACTAGCAGGCGAGCAGTACTTC,TRBV5-4,TRBD2,TRBJ2-7,.
CASSPRTGDYEQYF,TGCGCCAGCAGTCCAAGGACAGGGGACTACGAGCAGTACTTC,TRBV4-3,TRBD1,TRBJ2-7,.
CASRGDVLSYEQYF,TGTGCCAGCAGGGGGGACGTACTCTCCTACGAGCAGTACTTC,TRBV2,.,TRBJ2-7,.
CAISGTSGTPYEQYF,TGTGCCATCAGCGGGACTAGCGGGACGCCCTACGAGCAGTACTTC,TRBV10-3,TRBD2,TRBJ2-7,.
CASSLEPGQRLRIYRETEAFF,TGCGCCAGCAGCTTGGAGCCGGGACAGCGTCTGAGGATTTATAGAGAAACTGAAGCTTTCTTT,TRBV5-1,TRBD1,TRBJ1-1,.
CASGTSGSYNEQFF,TGTGCCAGCGGGACTAGCGGGAGCTACAATGAGCAGTTCTTC,TRBV6-6,TRBD2,TRBJ2-1,.
CAWIPGLARSTQYF,TGTGCCTGGATCCCGGGACTAGCGCGGTCTACGCAGTATTTT,TRBV30,TRBD2,TRBJ2-3,.
CASSYNRDITYEQYF,TGTGCCAGCAGTTACAACCGGGACATTACCTACGAGCAGTACTTC,TRBV6-5,.,TRBJ2-7,.
CAISETGYEQYF,TGTGCCATCAGTGAGACAGGCTACGAGCAGTACTTC,TRBV10-3,.,TRBJ2-7,.
CASSASGNTQYF,TGTGCCAGCAGCGCCAGCGGAAATACGCAGTATTTT,TRBV6-6,.,TRBJ2-3,.
CASRRFDYRDYIDEQYF,TGTGCCAGCAGACGTTTTGACTACAGGGACTACATAGACGAGCAGTACTTC,TRBV27,.,TRBJ2-7,.
CASGHLAGDRDEQFF,TGTGCCAGCGGACACCTAGCGGGAGACCGGGATGAGCAGTTCTTC,TRBV5-4,TRBD2,TRBJ2-1,.
CASKSGQGMTGELFF,TGCGCCAGCAAGTCGGGACAGGGAATGACCGGGGAGCTGTTTTTT,TRBV5-1,TRBD1,TRBJ2-2,once
CASSFTSGLPNEQYF,TGTGCCAGCAGCTTTACTAGCGGTTTACCAAACGAGCAGTACTTC,TRBV11-2,TRBD2,TRBJ2-7,.
CASAGTGDTRTQHF,TGTGCCAGCGCCGGGACAGGGGACACACGGACCCAGCATTTT,TRBV25-1,TRBD1,TRBJ1-5,.
CASSPLVGTGTYEQYF,TGTGCCAGCAGCCCCCTTGTAGGGACAGGGACCTACGAGCAGTACTTC,TRBV5-4,TRBD1,TRBJ2-7,.
CASSNWDSYNEQFF,TGTGCCAGCAGCAATTGGGACAGTTACAATGAGCAGTTCTTC,TRBV5-6,TRBD1,TRBJ2-1,.